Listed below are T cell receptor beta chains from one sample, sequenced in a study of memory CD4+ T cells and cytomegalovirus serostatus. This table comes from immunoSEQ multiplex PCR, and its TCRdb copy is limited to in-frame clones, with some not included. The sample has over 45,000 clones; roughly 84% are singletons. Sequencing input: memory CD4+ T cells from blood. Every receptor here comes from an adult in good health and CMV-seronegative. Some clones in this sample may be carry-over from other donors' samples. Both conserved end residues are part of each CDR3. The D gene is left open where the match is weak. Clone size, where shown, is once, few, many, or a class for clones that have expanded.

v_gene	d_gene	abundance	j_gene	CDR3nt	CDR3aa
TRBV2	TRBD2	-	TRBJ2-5	TGTGCCAGCAACGTTGAGGGACTAGGGGGGGAGACCCAGTACTTC	CASNVEGLGGETQYF
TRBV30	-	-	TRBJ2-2	TGTGCCTGGAGTGTAAAACAAGGCCTCCCCCCCGGGGAGCTGTTTTTT	CAWSVKQGLPPGELFF
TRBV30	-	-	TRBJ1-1	TGTGCCTGGAGTGTACTATTCACGGGACGGTCTGAAGCTTTCTTT	CAWSVLFTGRSEAFF
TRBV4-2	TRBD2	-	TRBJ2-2	TGTGCCAGCAGCCAAGGTGATAGCGGGACCGGGGAGCTGTTTTTT	CASSQGDSGTGELFF
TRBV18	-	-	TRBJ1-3	TGTGCCAGCCGTGACTTCTCTGGAAACACCATATATTTT	CASRDFSGNTIYF
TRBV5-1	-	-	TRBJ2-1	TGCGCCAGCAGCTTGGCCGCGGGGTATCAGTATGAGCAGTTCTTC	CASSLAAGYQYEQFF
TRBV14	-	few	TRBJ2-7	TGTGCCAGCAGCCTGTCGGGGACGAGCGGCGAGCAGTACTTC	CASSLSGTSGEQYF
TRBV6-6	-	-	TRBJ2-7	TGTGCCAGCAGTTACTCGACGTACGAGCAGTACTTC	CASSYSTYEQYF
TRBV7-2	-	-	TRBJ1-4	TGTGCCAGCAGTAGGGGCAGCGGTGAAAAACTGTTTTTT	CASSRGSGEKLFF
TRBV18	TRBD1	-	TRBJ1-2	TGTGCCAGCTCACCGGGACAGGGTGACGGCTACACCTTC	CASSPGQGDGYTF
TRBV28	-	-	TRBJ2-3	TGTGCCAGCAGTTTACGGACCGGTAGCACAGATACGCAGTATTTT	CASSLRTGSTDTQYF
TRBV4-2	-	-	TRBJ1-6	TGTGCCAGCAGCCAAGGGTACAGGGTCAGCTCCTATAATTCACCCCTCCACTTT	CASSQGYRVSSYNSPLHF
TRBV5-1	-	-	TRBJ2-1	TGCGCCAGCAGCTTGTTCGCGGGTCGGAACGATGAGCAGTTCTTC	CASSLFAGRNDEQFF
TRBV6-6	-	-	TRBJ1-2	TGTGCCAGCAGTTCGGCGTCGGAAGCTAACTATGGCTACACCTTC	CASSSASEANYGYTF
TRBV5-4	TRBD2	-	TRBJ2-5	TGTGCCAGCAGCTGGGGCACTAGCGGAATTCAAGAGACCCAGTACTTC	CASSWGTSGIQETQYF
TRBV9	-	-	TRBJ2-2	TGTGCCAGCAGCGTTAGCACCGGGGAGCTGTTTTTT	CASSVSTGELFF
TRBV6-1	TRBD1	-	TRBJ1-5	TGTGCCAGCAGTGCAGACCAGAGGGGGCGGAATCAGCCCCAGCATTTT	CASSADQRGRNQPQHF